This TCR beta chain was sequenced for a study of cytomegalovirus exposure and HLA in healthy donors. In this sample, this clone turned up a few times. Primers included in the PCR were 60 Vbeta and 13 Jbeta primers. Assay: immunoSEQ multiplex PCR; the TCRdb copy retains only in-frame clones and omits some. The data contain some 130,000 clones, 55% to 75% of them seen just once; the ten biggest clones take up about 1.5%. The sequencing sample was made of PBMCs. This clonotype was sampled from a young man in good health and CMV-seropositive.

The CDR3 DNA follows: TGTGCTAGTGGATCTTCTAGCGGGAGGCGCTGGAGCACAGATACGCAGTATTTT. This codes for CASGSSSGRRWSTDTQYF. This chain links TRBV12-5 with TRBJ2-3; 11 bases are shared with TRBD2. The germline V gene has CDR1 LGHNT and CDR2 FRNRAP. The CDR3 spans 18 residues. V was pared by 6 bases and J by 0 bases, with 11 bases of the junction left unmatched. Looking up the rest from reference TRBV12-5 and TRBJ2-3 gives the full variable domain: DARVTQTPRHKVTEMGQEVTMRCQPILGHNTVFWYRQTMMQGLELLAYFRNRAPLDDSGMPKDRFSAEMPDATLATLKIQPSEPRDSAVYFCASGSSSGRRWSTDTQYFGPGTRLTVL.